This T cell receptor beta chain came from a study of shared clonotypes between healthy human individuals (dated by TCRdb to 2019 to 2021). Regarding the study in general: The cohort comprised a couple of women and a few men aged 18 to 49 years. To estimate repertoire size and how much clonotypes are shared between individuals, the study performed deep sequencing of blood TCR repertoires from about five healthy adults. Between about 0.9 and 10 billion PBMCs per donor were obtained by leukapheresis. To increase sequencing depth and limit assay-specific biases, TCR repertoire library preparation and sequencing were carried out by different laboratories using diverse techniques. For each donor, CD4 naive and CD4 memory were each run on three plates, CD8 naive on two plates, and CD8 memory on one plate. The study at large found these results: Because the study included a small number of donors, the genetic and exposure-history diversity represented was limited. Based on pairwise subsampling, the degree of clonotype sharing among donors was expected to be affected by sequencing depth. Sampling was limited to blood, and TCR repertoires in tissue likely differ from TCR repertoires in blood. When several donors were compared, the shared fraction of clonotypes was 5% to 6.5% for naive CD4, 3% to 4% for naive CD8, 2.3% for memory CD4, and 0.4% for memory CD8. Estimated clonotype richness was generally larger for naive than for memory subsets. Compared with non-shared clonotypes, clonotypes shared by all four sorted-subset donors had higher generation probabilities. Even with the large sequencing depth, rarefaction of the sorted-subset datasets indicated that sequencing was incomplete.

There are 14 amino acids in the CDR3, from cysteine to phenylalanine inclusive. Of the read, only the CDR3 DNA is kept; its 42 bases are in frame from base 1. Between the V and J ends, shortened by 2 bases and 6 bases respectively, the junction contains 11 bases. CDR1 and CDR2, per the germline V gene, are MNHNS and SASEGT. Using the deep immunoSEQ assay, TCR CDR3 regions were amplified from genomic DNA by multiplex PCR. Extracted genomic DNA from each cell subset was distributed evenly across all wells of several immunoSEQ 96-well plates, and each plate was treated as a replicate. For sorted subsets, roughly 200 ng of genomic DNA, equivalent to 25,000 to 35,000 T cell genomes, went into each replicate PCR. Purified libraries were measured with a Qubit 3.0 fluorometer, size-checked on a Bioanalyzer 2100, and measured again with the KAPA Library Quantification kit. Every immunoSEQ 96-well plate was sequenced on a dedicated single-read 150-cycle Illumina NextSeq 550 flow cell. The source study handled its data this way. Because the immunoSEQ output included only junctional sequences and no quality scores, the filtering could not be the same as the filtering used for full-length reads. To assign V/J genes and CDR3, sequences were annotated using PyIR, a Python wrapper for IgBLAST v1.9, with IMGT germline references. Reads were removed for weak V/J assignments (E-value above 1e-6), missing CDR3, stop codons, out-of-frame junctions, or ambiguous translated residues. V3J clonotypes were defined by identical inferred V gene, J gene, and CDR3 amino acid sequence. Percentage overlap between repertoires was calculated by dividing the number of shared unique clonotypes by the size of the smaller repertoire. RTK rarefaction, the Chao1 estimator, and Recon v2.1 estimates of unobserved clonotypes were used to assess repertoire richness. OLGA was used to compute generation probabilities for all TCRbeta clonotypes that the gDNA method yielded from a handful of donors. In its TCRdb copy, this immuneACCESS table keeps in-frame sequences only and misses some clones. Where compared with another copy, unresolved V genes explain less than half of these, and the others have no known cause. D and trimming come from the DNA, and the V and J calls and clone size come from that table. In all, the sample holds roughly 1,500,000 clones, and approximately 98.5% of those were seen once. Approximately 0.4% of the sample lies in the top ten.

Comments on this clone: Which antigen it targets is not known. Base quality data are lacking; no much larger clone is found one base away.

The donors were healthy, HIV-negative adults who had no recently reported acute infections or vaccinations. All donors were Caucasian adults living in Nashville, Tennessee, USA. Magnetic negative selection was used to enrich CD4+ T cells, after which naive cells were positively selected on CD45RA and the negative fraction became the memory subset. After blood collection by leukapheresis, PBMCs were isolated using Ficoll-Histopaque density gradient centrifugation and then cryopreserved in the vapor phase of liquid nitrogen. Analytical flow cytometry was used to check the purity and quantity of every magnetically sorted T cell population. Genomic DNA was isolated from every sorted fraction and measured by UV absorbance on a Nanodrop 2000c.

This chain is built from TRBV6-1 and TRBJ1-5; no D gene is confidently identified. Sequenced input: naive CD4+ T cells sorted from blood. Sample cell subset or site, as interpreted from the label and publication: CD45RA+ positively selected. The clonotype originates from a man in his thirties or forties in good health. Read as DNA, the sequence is TGTGCCAGCAGTGAAAAAGCTTTTGGTCAGCCCCAGCATTTT. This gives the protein CASSEKAFGQPQHF.